This T cell receptor beta chain was sequenced in a study of T-cell reconstitution after alpha-beta-depleted transplantation in children. Findings of the study overall: Recipient T cells and thymic progenitors that survived gave rise to the high TCRbeta diversity observed at day 60 in some patients. At around two months after transplant, the alpha-beta T cells were reportedly derived from several hundred expanded clones that came from non-depleted graft cells. One year post-transplant, T-cell counts and diversity were largely derived from T cells produced anew.

Preparation of the TCRbeta library involved a method that used unique molecular identifiers. TCRdb re-called the PCR reads through MiXCR, storing one row per CDR3 protein. Among roughly 790,000 distinct CDR3 sequences listed, under 20% were seen once. In regard to this clonotype: As yet, its antigen is unknown. The junction shows a germline mismatch at one end, possibly a read error.

The CDR3 runs to 13 residues. Germline lookup yields CDR1 SGHRS and CDR2 YFSETQ. The material was PBMCs, mostly from graft donor cells, obtained 360 days after TCRalphabeta/CD19-depleted stem cell transplant. The rearrangement joins TRBV5-1 to TRBJ2-2; possible D gene TRBD2, 5 bases. This sequence was found in a male patient aged 10-17 years who had a stem cell transplant for acute lymphoblastic leukemia, so the T cells may come from the graft donor. DNA of the CDR3: TGCGCCAGCAGCTCCACAGACACCGGGGAGCTGTCTTTT. Translating gives CASSSTDTGELSF.